Included here is one T cell receptor beta chain sequence, with context. This specimen belongs to a study of blood T cell repertoires in COVID-19. Study-level background: Sample material is recorded as cDNA or gDNA derived from T cells, B-cell-depleted T cells, or PBMCs.

As processed by the authors: The authors estimated nucleated cell counts from reference gene primer amplification. The repertoire was sequenced with immunoSEQ multiplex PCR; TCRdb's copy has only in-frame clones and lacks some. That table supplies the V and J calls and clone size; D and trimming were determined from the DNA. The table includes roughly 120,000 clones, 75% to 85% detected once. The germline V gene has CDR1 MNHEY and CDR2 SVGEGT. Trimming removed 5 bases at V and 2 bases at J, with 15 bases between. The CDR3 has 15 residues. V gene TRBV6-2 or TRBV6-3 combines with J gene TRBJ2-5, with D possibly matching TRBD2 (5 bases). The specimen sequenced was peripheral blood. The sequence was obtained from a human donor in a cohort sampled during active COVID-19. The CDR3 sequence: CASSASQAMQETQYF. The CDR3 DNA is TGTGCCAGCAGTGCTAGCCAGGCTATGCAAGAGACCCAGTACTTC.